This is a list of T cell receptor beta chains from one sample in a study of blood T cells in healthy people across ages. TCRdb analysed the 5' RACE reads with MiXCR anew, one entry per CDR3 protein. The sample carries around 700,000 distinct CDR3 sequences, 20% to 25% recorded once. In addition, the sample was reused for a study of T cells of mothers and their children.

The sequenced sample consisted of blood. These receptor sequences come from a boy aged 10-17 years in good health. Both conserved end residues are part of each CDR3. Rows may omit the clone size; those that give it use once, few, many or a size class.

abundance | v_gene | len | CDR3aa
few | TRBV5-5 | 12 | CASSLEQYEQYF
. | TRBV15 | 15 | CATSRDTVGARPQHF
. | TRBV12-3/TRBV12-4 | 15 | CASSSPSGDSYEQYF
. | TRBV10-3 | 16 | CAISESRPGVPETQYF
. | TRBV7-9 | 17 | CASSPRTTGPSYNEQFF
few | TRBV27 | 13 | CASSLTWSNEQFF
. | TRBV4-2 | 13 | CASSRGGANEQFF
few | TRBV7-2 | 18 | CASSLAFKTGGNYNEQFF
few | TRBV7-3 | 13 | CASRPEGTTEAFF
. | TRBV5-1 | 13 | CANSLGIDTEAFF
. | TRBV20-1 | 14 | CSATDRDSGNTIYF
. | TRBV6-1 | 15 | CASSERGSSGNTIYF
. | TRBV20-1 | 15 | CSARVPGVVADTQYF
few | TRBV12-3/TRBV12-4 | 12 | CASSLEESEAFF
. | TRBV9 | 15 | CASSGGTSSYNEQFF
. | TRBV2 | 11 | CASITTDTQYF
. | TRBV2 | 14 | CASSEVGGADTQYF
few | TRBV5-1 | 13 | CASSSTEGNIQYF
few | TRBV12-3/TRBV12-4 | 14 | CASSLRDPRETQYF
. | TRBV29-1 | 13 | CSVERGSLTEAFF
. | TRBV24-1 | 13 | CATSALPTGELFF
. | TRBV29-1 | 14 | CSVEAYSSGNTIYF
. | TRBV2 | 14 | CARWGKGGDTEAFF
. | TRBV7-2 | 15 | CASSSRLAGPYEQYF
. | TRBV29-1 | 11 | CSFLGSEKLFF
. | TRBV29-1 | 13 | CSALQGANYGYTF
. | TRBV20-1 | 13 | CSARGQSNYEQYF
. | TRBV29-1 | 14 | CSARILDLYNEQFF
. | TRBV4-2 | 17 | CAGSQDGVAGGYNEQFF
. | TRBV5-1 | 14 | CASSLDPRQETQYF
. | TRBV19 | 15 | CASSGFRLAKNIQYF
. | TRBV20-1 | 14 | CSARSDRSQETQYF
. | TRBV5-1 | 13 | CASSARGWSPLHF
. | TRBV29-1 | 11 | CSVTGGTEAFF
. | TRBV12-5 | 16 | CASGDPRGQMYNEQFF
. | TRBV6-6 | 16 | CASSYEAGGRGETQYF
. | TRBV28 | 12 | CASTALNTEAFF
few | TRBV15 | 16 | CATSPHQMAGTGELFF
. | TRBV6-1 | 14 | CASKTGATNEKLFF
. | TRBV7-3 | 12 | CASSLNSGELFF
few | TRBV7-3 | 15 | CASSYGGAPTDTQYF
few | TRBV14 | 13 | CASSRLASETQYF
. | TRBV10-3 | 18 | CAISDPLGLAGSYNEQFF